This T cell receptor (beta chain) was sequenced in a study of cytomegalovirus exposure and HLA in healthy donors. The primer mix had 60 Vbeta and 13 Jbeta primers. TCRdb's copy holds only in-frame clones and misses some; the assay was immunoSEQ multiplex PCR. Among 90,000 to 150,000 clones listed, 75% were seen once. The CDR3 extends over 13 amino acids. CDR1 is MDHEN, CDR2 SYDVKM, per germline. V dropped 5 bases and J dropped 5 bases, with 13 bases sitting between them. Material: PBMCs. The genes are TRBV28 and TRBJ2-7; D is unclear. The receptor was derived from a woman aged 35 to 49 in good health and CMV-seropositive. The chain's CDR3 is CASSPSKIDEQYF. CDR3 nucleotide sequence: TGTGCCAGCAGTCCTTCTAAGATAGACGAGCAGTACTTC.